A single T cell receptor (beta chain) is shown here with its context. Profiling relied on immunoSEQ multiplex PCR, and the TCRdb table lists in-frame clones only, not all of them. Of approximately 97,000 clones listed, roughly nine tenths are singletons. This specimen belongs to a study of T cell changes during pregnancy in multiple sclerosis. Trimming took 5 bases from V and 0 from J; bases not matched to a gene: 10. CDR1 is SGHRS, CDR2 YFSETQ, per germline. The CDR3 extends over 17 amino acids. The sequence came from a female donor in good health, enrolled as a control in a pregnancy study. This chain joins TRBV5-1 and TRBJ2-1, with TRBD2 identical over 8 bases. Material: peripheral blood, obtained in the second trimester of pregnancy. The CDR3 nucleotides are TGCGCCAGCAGTTTCAGCGGGAGCCCCAGCTCCTACAATGAGCAGTTCTTC. Its protein product is CASSFSGSPSSYNEQFF.